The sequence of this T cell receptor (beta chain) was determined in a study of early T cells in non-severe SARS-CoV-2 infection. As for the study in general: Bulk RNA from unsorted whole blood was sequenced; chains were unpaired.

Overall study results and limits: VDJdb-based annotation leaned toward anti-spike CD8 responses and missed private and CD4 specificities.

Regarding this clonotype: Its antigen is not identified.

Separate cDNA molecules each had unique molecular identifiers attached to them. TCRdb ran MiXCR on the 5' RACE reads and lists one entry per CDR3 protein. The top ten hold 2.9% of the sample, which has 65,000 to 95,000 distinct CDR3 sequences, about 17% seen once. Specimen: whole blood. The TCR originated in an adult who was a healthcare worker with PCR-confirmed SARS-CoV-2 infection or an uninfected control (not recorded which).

CDR3 sequence reads: CASSPIGLAGGRETQYF. The CDR3 region has the DNA TGTGCCAGCAGCCCAATAGGACTAGCGGGAGGAAGGGAGACCCAGTACTTC. V is TRBV7-3 and J is TRBJ2-5; TRBD2 agrees at 14 bases. With 5 bases clipped from V and 5 bases from J, the junction kept 10 bases outside the gene matches. This CDR3 is built from 17 residues. In germline, CDR1 is SGHTA, CDR2 FQGTGA.